The TCR beta chain under discussion was sequenced for a study of cytomegalovirus exposure and HLA in healthy donors. CDR1 is SGHVS and CDR2 is FNYEAQ in the germline V gene. The CDR3 is 13 amino acids. The ends were cut back, 7 bases at V and 0 bases at J, with 9 bases in the middle. PCR was performed using 60 Vbeta and 13 Jbeta primers. Sequencing was performed with immunoSEQ multiplex PCR; in TCRdb, only in-frame clones are kept and a portion is missing. The sample records over 150,000 clones, about 72% being singletons. The chain is built from TRBV7-6 and TRBJ1-1; D is unresolved. The receptor was isolated from a man in his fifties in good health and CMV-seropositive. Sequencing was done on a sample of PBMCs. CDR3 amino acids: CASTSTVNTEAFF. The CDR3 DNA reads as TGTGCCAGCACATCGACTGTGAACACTGAAGCTTTCTTT.